This paragraph covers one TCR beta chain sequence. What it recognizes is unknown. This sample is drawn from a study of T cell responses to AZD1222 COVID-19 vaccine. Assay used: immunoSEQ multiplex PCR; TCRdb lists only in-frame clones, some missing. The table records some 200,000 clones, approximately 91% of them present only once. This CDR3 is 17 amino acids long. CDR1 is SGHRS and CDR2 is YFSETQ in the germline V gene. V was pared by 4 bases and J by 6 bases, with 13 bases of the junction left unmatched. General observations from the study: CD4 TCRs covered the whole spike, strongest at regions 160-218 and 743-854.

The chain employs TRBV5-1 and TRBJ2-3; TRBD2 matches 11 bases. The sequence was collected from an adult in good health. The input for sequencing was peripheral blood, taken on day 0 of AZD1222 vaccination. The CDR3 sequence: CASSNGPLAGGGDTQYF. The DNA for the CDR3 is TGCGCCAGCAGCAACGGACCCCTAGCGGGGGGCGGTGATACGCAGTATTTT.